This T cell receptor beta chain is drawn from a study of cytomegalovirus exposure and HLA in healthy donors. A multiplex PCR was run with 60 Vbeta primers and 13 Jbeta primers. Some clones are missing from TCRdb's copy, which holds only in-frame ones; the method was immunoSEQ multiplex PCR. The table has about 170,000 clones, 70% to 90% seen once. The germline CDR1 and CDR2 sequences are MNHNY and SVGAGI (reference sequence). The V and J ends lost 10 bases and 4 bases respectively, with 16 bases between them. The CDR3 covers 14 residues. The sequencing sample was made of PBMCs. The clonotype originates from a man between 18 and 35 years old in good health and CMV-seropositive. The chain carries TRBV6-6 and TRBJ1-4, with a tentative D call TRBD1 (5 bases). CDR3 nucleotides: TGTGCCACTATGGGGCAGGGATATAATGAAAAACTGTTTTTT. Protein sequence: CATMGQGYNEKLFF.